Each of the 26 T cell receptor beta chains below was sequenced from the same sample in a study of T cells in Graves' hyperthyroidism and ophthalmopathy. Using RNA transcripts as the source, TCR beta CDR3 regions were amplified. Researchers ran a first-round RT-PCR on the TCR CDR3 using the HTBI primer set. Via MiXCR, TCRdb re-called the multiplex PCR reads, giving one row per CDR3 protein. The sample has around 800,000 distinct CDR3 sequences; roughly 40% are singletons. What was sequenced was blood. These TCRs come from a man between 18 and 29 years old with Graves' hyperthyroidism.

This clonotype was counted between two and nine times. CDR3 in amino acids: CASIGGRTSEQYF. As DNA, the CDR3 is TGTGCCAGCATAGGGGGCCGGACTTCCGAGCAGTACTTC. The chain employs TRBV7-2 and TRBJ2-7, with 7 bases lining up with TRBD1. V shed 7 bases, J shed 6 bases, and the junction held 9 bases outside the gene matches. The CDR3 length is 13 residues. Germline-derived CDR1 and CDR2 are SGHTA and FQGNSA.

The chain couples TRBV7-2 to TRBJ2-2; D gene ambiguous. This CDR3 is 19 amino acids long. V lost 0 bases to trimming and J lost 4 bases, with 21 bases between them. CDR1 is SGHTA, CDR2 FQGNSA, per germline. CDR3 amino acids: CASSLALIGFRHFTGELFF. The CDR3 coding sequence is TGTGCCAGCAGCTTAGCGTTGATTGGGTTCCGCCACTTCACCGGGGAGCTGTTTTTT. Supplemented by reference TRBV7-2 and TRBJ2-2, the full variable domain reads GAGVSQSPSNKVTEKGKDVELRCDPISGHTALYWYRQSLGQGLEFLIYFQGNSAPDKSGLPSDRFSAERTGGSVSTLTIQRTQQEDSAVYLCASSLALIGFRHFTGELFFGEGSRLTVL.

This clonotype was counted between two and nine times. The V and J genes are TRBV5-1 and TRBJ1-1, with D tentatively TRBD1 (5 bases). This CDR3 comprises 15 residues. The V end lost 3 bases, the J end lost 1 base, and 13 bases lay between the germline ends. Germline V lookup: CDR1 SGHRS, CDR2 YFSETQ. As DNA, the CDR3 is TGCGCCAGCAGCTGGGTCCCCCAGGGGAACACTGAAGCTTTCTTT. It encodes CASSWVPQGNTEAFF.

The V gene is TRBV5-1, the J gene TRBJ2-7, with 10 nucleotides matching TRBD1. V trimming: 4 bases; J trimming: 3 bases; junction bases outside the gene matches: 10. This CDR3 has 16 amino acids. Germline CDR1 reads SGHRS; CDR2 reads YFSETQ. The CDR3 DNA reads TGCGCCAGCAGCGAAGGCCCCGGGACAGGGGTCTACGAGCAGTACTTC. This translates into CASSEGPGTGVYEQYF.

The chain recombines TRBV12-3 or TRBV12-4 with TRBJ2-7; D not certain. The CDR3 contains 12 residues. With 4 bases removed from V and 4 bases from J, the gap between germline ends came to 8 bases. The DNA for the CDR3 is TGTGCCAGCAGTTACCTGGAATACGAGCAGTACTTC. This encodes CASSYLEYEQYF.

This clonotype showed up many times. The rearrangement links TRBV7-8 to TRBJ1-6; D is unresolved. Looked up from germline, CDR1 is SGHVS and CDR2 is FQNEAQ. The CDR3 covers 17 residues. V was shortened by 0 bases and J by 0 bases, with 9 bases between the two germline ends. The CDR3 DNA reads TGTGCCAGCAGCTTAGCAGGCTCGAGCTCCTATAATTCACCCCTCCACTTT. Its translation: CASSLAGSSSYNSPLHF.

Turning to this clonotype: Relative to the germline gene, one junction end is altered; a read error may explain this. This chain links TRBV5-1 with TRBJ2-2, with D hard to call. CDR1 is SGHRS and CDR2 is YFSETQ in the germline V gene. The CDR3 contains 14 residues. The CDR3 region is CASGLDGYTGELFF. The DNA for the CDR3 is TGCGCCAGCGGCTTGGATGGGTACACCGGGGAGCTGTTTTTT.

This clonotype was seen more than once but under ten times. The gene calls are TRBV7-2 and TRBJ1-2; 9 bases map to TRBD1. Trimming cost V 4 bases and J 3 bases; bases outside gene matches: 6. The CDR3 has 15 amino acids. Germline CDR1 SGHTA, CDR2 FQGNSA. The CDR3 spells CASSYPGTGHYGYTF. The CDR3 bases are TGTGCCAGCAGCTATCCCGGGACAGGGCACTATGGCTACACCTTC.

This clonotype was found many times. The junction and the germline gene differ at one end; a read error may be behind it. V gene TRBV6-5 combines with J gene TRBJ2-6, with D unresolved. Germline lookup yields CDR1 MNHEY and CDR2 SVGAGI. This CDR3 is 13 amino acids long. CDR3 protein: CACRRSGANVLTF. CDR3 nucleotide sequence: TGTGCCTGCAGGCGCTCTGGGGCCAACGTCCTGACTTTC.

The genes are TRBV7-6 and TRBJ1-2; TRBD1 aligns across 10 bases. The junction had 8 bases not matched to a gene; V was cut back by 7 bases and J by 6 bases. Germline CDR1 and CDR2: SGHVS and FNYEAQ. This CDR3 comprises 14 residues. The CDR3 DNA reads TGTGCCAGCACCCCGGGACAGGGGTGGGATGGCTACACCTTC. Its translation is CASTPGQGWDGYTF.

This clonotype was counted many times. The CDR3 here is CSAPSGRAYEQYF. The CDR3 nucleotides read TGCAGTGCCCCTAGCGGGAGGGCCTACGAGCAGTACTTC. The genes are TRBV20-1 and TRBJ2-7; 12 nucleotides line up with TRBD2. The germline V gene has CDR1 DFQATT and CDR2 SNEGSKA (reference sequence). The CDR3 covers 13 residues. V gave up 6 bases and J gave up 2 bases; unmatched junction bases: 2.

This clonotype has more than one count but fewer than ten. This chain joins TRBV7-9 and TRBJ1-5; weak D call: TRBD1 (6 bases). The CDR3 consists of 16 residues. V was trimmed by 1 base and J by 2 bases, leaving 12 bases between them. Germline V gene data show CDR1 as SEHNR and CDR2 as FQNEAQ (reference sequence). CDR3 sequence reads: CASSLDRGAGNQPQHF. Written as DNA, the CDR3 is TGTGCCAGCAGCTTAGATAGGGGGGCAGGCAATCAGCCCCAGCATTTT.

This chain joins TRBV6-1 and TRBJ2-7; 9 nucleotides agree with TRBD1. The CDR3 contains 13 residues. The ends lost 8 bases at V and 3 bases at J; junction bases unmatched: 5. Germline values: CDR1 MNHNS, CDR2 SASEGT. CDR3 residues: CASAGTGFYEQYF. The CDR3 DNA sequence: TGTGCCAGCGCCGGGACAGGGTTCTACGAGCAGTACTTC.

The chain is built from TRBV12-3 or TRBV12-4 and TRBJ2-2; 8 positions agree with TRBD1. The CDR3 length is 14 residues. J lost 4 bases, V lost 4 bases, and 2 bases had no gene match. CDR3 coding DNA: TGTGCCAGCAGTTCGGGACAGGTCACCGGGGAGCTGTTTTTT. Protein product: CASSSGQVTGELFF.

Many counts were recorded for this clonotype. The genes are TRBV5-1 and TRBJ2-7, with a possible D match to TRBD2 (5 bases). Germline CDR1 and CDR2: SGHRS and YFSETQ. The CDR3 runs 15 residues. With 5 bases removed from V and 2 bases from J, the gap between germline ends came to 17 bases. The CDR3 DNA is TGCGCCAGCAGGGAGGACCCAAGTGGTCCCTACGAGCAGTACTTC. Protein product: CASREDPSGPYEQYF.

J is TRBJ2-5 and V is TRBV9, with a tentative D call TRBD1 (6 bases). The V and J ends lost 0 bases and 1 base respectively, with 10 bases between them. This CDR3 is built from 15 residues. Germline CDR1 reads SGDLS; CDR2 reads YYNGEE. The CDR3 spells CASSVEGVFQETQYF. For the CDR3, the DNA is TGTGCCAGCAGCGTAGAGGGGGTCTTCCAAGAGACCCAGTACTTC.

This clonotype has a handful of counts. The chain joins TRBV7-9 to TRBJ1-1, with D maybe TRBD1 (6 bases). Germline CDR1 SEHNR, CDR2 FQNEAQ (reference sequence). Trimming shortened V by 5 bases and J by 4 bases, and 20 bases separated the two germline ends. This CDR3 is 16 amino acids long. CDR3 region: CASSHSYRADATEAFF. Written as DNA, the CDR3 is TGTGCCAGCAGCCACAGCTACAGGGCGGACGCCACTGAAGCTTTCTTT.

This clonotype was detected a few times. V and J are TRBV12-3 or TRBV12-4 and TRBJ2-5, with 7 bases that match TRBD1. V shed 5 bases, J shed 1 base, and the junction held 7 bases outside the gene matches. This CDR3 spans 15 amino acids. The CDR3 spells CASSPTGIPQETQYF. DNA of the CDR3: TGTGCCAGCAGTCCGACAGGGATCCCCCAAGAGACCCAGTACTTC.

This clonotype has ten or more counts. The chain carries TRBV7-2 and TRBJ2-7; the D is unclear. The CDR3 runs 11 residues. CDR1 and CDR2 (germline): SGHTA, FQGNSA. V gave up 5 bases and J gave up 2 bases, with 4 bases separating them. The CDR3 reads CASSTAYEQYF. The CDR3 nucleotides are TGTGCCAGCAGCACTGCCTACGAGCAGTACTTC.

The rearrangement links TRBV25-1 to TRBJ1-3; D is unresolved. Germline CDR1 is MGHDK and CDR2 is SYGVNS. Between the trimmed V and J ends, which lost 6 bases and 0 bases, there was a span of 15 bases. The length of the CDR3 is 16 residues. In DNA form, the CDR3 reads TGTGCCAGCAGCCCGGGTCTACTCATCTCTGGAAACACCATATATTTT. Amino acids: CASSPGLLISGNTIYF. Looking up the rest from reference TRBV25-1 and TRBJ1-3 gives the full variable domain: EADIYQTPRYLVIGTGKKITLECSQTMGHDKMYWYQQDPGMELHLIHYSYGVNSTEKGDLSSESTVSRIRTEHFPLTLESARPSHTSQYLCASSPGLLISGNTIYFGEGSWLTVV.

Concerning this clonotype: It may be a read error: a sequence one base away is much more abundant. This chain joins TRBV24-1 and TRBJ2-7; D gene ambiguous. Germline V gene sequence: CDR1 KGHDR, CDR2 SFDVKD. This CDR3 contains 16 residues. The V gene lost 1 base and the J gene lost 2 bases, with 14 bases spanning the gap. CDR3 in DNA: TGTGCCACCAGTGATTTAGTAAAGGGATGGGCCTACGAGCAGTACTTC. Translation: CATSDLVKGWAYEQYF.

This clonotype has a count of ten or more. The V gene is TRBV15, the J gene TRBJ2-7; the D gene is possibly TRBD1 (6 bases). Between the trimmed V and J ends, which lost 3 bases and 2 bases, there was a span of 11 bases. CDR1 is LNHNV, CDR2 YYDKDF, per germline (reference sequence). CDR3 length: 14 amino acids. CDR3: CATSRTRGTYEQYF. The DNA for the CDR3 is TGTGCCACCAGCAGGACCAGGGGAACCTACGAGCAGTACTTC.

At least ten counts were recorded for this clonotype. The chain uses TRBV29-1 and TRBJ1-1; D gene uncertain. The germline V gene encodes CDR1 SQVTM and CDR2 ANQGSEA. V was shortened by 3 bases and J by 1 base, with 6 bases between the two germline ends. This CDR3 comprises 12 residues. DNA of the CDR3: TGCAGCGTTGAGAATAGGAACACTGAAGCTTTCTTT. Translation gives CSVENRNTEAFF.

The rearrangement uses TRBV7-2 and TRBJ1-2; D unresolved. Germline-derived CDR1 and CDR2 are SGHTA and FQGNSA. V gave up 5 bases and J gave up 1 base, with 8 bases separating them. This CDR3 region has 13 residues. DNA of the CDR3: TGTGCCAGCAGCCGCAACAGTAACTATGGCTACACCTTC. Translating gives CASSRNSNYGYTF.

This clonotype was detected many times. The CDR3 region has the DNA TGTGCCAGCAGCACCCGACAACAGGCGGTTGGAAACACCATATATTTT. This codes for CASSTRQQAVGNTIYF. The chain joins TRBV7-4 to TRBJ1-3; possibly TRBD1 for D (5 bases). The length of the CDR3 is 16 residues. V was shortened by 5 bases and J by 3 bases, with 17 bases between the two germline ends. Germline V gene data show CDR1 as SGHVT and CDR2 as SQSDAQ.

Comment on this clonotype: This could be a read error, since a much larger clone is one nucleotide away. The V and J genes are TRBV2 and TRBJ2-7; TRBD1 matches at 7 bases. Germline CDR1 and CDR2: SNHLY and FYNNEI. This CDR3 comprises 14 residues. CDR3 DNA: TGTGCCGGCAGTGATGAAGGCAGGGGGTACGAGCAGTACTTC. The encoded protein is CAGSDEGRGYEQYF.